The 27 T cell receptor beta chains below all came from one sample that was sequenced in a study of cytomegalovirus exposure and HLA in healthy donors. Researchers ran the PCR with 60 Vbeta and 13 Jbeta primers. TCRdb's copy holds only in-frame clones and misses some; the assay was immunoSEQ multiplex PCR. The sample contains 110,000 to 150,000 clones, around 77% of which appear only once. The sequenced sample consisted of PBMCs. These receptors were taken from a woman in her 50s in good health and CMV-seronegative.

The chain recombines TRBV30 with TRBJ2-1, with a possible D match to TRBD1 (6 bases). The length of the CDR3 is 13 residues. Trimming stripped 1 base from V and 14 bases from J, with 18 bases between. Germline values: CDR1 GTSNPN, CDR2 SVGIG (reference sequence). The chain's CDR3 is CAWSGGRGRKEFF. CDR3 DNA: TGTGCCTGGAGTGGGGGCAGGGGTCGGAAGGAGTTCTTC.

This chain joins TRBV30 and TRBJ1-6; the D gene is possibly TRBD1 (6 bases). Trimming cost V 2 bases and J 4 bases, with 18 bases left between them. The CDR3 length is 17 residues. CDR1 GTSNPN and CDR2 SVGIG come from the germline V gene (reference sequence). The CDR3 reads CAWSPQRGGLYNSPLHF. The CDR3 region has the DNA TGTGCCTGGAGTCCCCAACGCGGGGGCTTGTATAATTCACCCCTCCACTTT.

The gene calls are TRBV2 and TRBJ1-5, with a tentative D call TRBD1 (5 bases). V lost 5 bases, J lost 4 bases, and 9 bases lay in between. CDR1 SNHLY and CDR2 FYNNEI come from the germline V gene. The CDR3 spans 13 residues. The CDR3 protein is CASSTQGNQPQHF. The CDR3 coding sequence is TGTGCCAGCAGTACGCAGGGTAATCAGCCCCAGCATTTT. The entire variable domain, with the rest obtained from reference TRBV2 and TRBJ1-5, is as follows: EPEVTQTPSHQVTQMGQEVILRCVPISNHLYFYWYRQILGQKVEFLVSFYNNEISEKSEIFDDQFSVERPDGSNFTLKIRSTKLEDSAMYFCASSTQGNQPQHFGDGTRLSIL.

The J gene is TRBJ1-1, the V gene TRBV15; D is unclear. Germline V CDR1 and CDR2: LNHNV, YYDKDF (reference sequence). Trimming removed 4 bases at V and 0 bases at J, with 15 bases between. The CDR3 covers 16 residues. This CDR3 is CATSTGAGVVNTEAFF. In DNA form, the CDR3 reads TGTGCCACCAGCACGGGAGCTGGGGTGGTGAACACTGAAGCTTTCTTT.

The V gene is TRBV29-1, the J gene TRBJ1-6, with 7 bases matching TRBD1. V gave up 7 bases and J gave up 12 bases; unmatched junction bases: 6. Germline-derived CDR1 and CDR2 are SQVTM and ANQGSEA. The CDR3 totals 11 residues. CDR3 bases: TGCAGCGAGCTGGGACAGTTACCCCTCCACTTT. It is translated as CSELGQLPLHF.

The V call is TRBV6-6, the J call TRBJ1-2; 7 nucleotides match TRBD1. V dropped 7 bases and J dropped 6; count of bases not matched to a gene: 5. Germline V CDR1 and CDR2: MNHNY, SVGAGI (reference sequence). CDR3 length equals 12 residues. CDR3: CASTTGSNGYTF. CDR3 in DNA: TGTGCCAGCACGACAGGGTCGAATGGCTACACCTTC.

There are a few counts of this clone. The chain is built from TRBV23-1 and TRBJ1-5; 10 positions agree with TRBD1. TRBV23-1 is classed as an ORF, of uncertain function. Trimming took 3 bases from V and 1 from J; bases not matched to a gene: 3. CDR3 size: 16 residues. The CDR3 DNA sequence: TGCGCCAGCAGTCAGTCGGACAGGGGGAGCAATCAGCCCCAGCATTTT. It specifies CASSQSDRGSNQPQHF.

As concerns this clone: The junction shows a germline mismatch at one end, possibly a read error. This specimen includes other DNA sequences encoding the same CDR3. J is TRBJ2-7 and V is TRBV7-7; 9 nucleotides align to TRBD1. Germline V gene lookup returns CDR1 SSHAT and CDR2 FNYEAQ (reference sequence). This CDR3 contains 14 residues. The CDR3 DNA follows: TGTGCTAGCAGCTTAGGGGGACAGGGCTACGAGCAGTACTTC. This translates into CASSLGGQGYEQYF. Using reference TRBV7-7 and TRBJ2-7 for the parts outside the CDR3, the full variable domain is GAGVSQSPRYKVTKRGQDVTLRCDPISSHATLYWYQQALGQGPEFLTYFNYEAQPDKSGLPSDRFSAERPEGSISTLTIQRTEQRDSAMYRCASSLGGQGYEQYFGPGTRLTVT.

CDR3 in DNA: TGCAGCGTGGGACAGGGGGAGCAAAACTATGGCTACACCTTC. Its translation: CSVGQGEQNYGYTF. This chain connects TRBV29-1 to TRBJ1-2, with 11 bases fitting TRBD1. CDR3 length equals 14 residues. Germline V gene sequence: CDR1 SQVTM, CDR2 ANQGSEA. V lost 6 bases and J lost 2; bases outside the gene matches: 5.

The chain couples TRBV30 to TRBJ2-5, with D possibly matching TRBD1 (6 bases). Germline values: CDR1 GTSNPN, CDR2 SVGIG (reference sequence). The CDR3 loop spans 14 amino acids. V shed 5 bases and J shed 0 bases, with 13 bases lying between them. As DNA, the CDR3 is TGTGCCTGGGGAGGACAGTTGTACCAAGAGACCCAGTACTTC. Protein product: CAWGGQLYQETQYF.

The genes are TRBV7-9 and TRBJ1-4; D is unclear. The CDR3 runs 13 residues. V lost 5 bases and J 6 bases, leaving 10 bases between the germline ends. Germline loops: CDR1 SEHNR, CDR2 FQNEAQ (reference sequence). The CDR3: CASSPVGDEKLFF. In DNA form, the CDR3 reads TGTGCCAGCAGCCCGGTCGGGGATGAAAAACTGTTTTTT.

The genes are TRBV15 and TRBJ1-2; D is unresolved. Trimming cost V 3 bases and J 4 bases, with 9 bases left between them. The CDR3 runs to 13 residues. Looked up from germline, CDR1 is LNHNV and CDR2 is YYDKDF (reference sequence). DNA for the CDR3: TGTGCCACCAGCAGTGAACCAGGCTATGGCTACACCTTC. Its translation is CATSSEPGYGYTF.

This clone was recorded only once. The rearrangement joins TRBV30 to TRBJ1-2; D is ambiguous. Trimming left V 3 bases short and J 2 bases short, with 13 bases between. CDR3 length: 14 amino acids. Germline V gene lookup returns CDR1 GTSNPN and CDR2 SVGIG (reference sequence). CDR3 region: CAWSGDRRNYGYTF. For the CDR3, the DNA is TGTGCCTGGAGCGGGGATAGGCGGAACTATGGCTACACCTTC.

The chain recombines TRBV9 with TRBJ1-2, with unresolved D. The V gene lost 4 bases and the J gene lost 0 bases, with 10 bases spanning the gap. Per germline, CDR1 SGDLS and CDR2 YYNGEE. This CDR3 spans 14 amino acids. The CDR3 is CASSFSRSNYGYTF. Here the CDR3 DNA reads TGTGCCAGCAGCTTTAGCCGGTCTAACTATGGCTACACCTTC.

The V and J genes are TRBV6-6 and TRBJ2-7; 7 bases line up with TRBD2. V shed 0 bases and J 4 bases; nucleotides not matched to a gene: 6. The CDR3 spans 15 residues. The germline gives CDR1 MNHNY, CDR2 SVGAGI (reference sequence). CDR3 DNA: TGTGCCAGCAGTTACTCGGACGGGAGGTCTTACGAGCAGTACTTC. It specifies CASSYSDGRSYEQYF.

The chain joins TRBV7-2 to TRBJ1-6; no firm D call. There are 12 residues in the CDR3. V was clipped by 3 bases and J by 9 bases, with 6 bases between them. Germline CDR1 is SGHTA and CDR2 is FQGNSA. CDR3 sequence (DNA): TGTGCCAGCAGCTTCGAGGGTTCACCCCTCCACTTT. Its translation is CASSFEGSPLHF.

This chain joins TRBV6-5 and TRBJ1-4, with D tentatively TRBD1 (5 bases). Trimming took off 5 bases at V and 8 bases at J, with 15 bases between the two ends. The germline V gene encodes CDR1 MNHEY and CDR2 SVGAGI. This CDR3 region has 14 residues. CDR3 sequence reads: CASSPRGVKEKLFF. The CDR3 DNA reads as TGTGCCAGCAGTCCTCGGGGGGTGAAGGAAAAACTGTTTTTT.

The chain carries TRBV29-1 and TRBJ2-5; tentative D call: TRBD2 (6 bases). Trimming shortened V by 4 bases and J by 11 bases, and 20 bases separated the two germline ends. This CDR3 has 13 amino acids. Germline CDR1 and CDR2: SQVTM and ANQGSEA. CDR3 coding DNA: TGCAGCGTTGCCCGAACCGGAGGGGAAGAGCAGTACTTC. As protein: CSVARTGGEEQYF.

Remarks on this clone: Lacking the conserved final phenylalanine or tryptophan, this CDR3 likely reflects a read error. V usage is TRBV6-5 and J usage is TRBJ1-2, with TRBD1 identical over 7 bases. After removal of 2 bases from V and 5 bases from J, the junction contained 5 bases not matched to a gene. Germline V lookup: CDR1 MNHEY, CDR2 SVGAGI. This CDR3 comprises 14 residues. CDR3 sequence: CASSYLGTAYGYTS. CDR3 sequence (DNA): TGTGCCAGCAGTTACCTCGGGACAGCATATGGCTACACCTCC.

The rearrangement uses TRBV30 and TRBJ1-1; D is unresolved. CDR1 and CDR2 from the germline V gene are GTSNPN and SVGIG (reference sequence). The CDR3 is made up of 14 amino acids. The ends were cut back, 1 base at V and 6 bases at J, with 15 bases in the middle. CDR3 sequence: CAWSERSSLSEAFF. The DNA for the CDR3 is TGTGCCTGGAGTGAGCGGAGTAGTCTGTCTGAAGCTTTCTTT.

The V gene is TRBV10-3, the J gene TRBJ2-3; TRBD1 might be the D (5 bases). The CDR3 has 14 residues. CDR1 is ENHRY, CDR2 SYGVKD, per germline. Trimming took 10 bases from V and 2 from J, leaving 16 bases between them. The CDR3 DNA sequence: TGTGCCACTCTACAGGAAAGGGCCACAGATACGCAGTATTTT. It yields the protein CATLQERATDTQYF.

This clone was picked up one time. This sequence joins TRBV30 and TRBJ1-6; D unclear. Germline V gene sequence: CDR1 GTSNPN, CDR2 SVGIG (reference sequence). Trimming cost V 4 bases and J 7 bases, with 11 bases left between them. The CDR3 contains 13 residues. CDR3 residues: CAWNPSYNSPLHF. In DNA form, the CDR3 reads TGTGCCTGGAACCCGAGTTACAATTCACCCCTCCACTTT.

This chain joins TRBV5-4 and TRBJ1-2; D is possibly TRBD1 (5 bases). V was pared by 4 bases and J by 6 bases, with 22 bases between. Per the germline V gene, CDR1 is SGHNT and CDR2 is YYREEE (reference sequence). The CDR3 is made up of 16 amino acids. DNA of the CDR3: TGTGCCAGCAGCCTGAGCTTGGGACTTACGGGTGATGGCTACACCTTC. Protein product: CASSLSLGLTGDGYTF.

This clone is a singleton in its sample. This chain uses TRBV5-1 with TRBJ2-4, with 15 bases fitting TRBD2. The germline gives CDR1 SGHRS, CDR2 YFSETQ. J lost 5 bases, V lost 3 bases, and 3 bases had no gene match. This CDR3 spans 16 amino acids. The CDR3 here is CASSWTSGGAQNIQYF. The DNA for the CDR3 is TGCGCCAGCAGCTGGACTAGCGGGGGGGCCCAAAACATTCAGTACTTC.

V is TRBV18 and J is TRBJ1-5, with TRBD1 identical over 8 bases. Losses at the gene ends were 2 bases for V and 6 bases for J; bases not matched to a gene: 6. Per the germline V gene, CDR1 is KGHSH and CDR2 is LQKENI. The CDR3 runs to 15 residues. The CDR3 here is CASSPRTGTGQPQHF. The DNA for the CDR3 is TGTGCCAGCTCACCAAGGACAGGGACCGGTCAGCCCCAGCATTTT.

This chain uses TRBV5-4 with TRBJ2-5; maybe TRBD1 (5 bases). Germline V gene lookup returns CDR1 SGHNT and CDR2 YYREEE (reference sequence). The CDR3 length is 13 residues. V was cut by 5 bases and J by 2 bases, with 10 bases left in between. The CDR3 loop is CASRPGHQETQYF. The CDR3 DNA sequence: TGTGCCAGCAGACCAGGACATCAAGAGACCCAGTACTTC.

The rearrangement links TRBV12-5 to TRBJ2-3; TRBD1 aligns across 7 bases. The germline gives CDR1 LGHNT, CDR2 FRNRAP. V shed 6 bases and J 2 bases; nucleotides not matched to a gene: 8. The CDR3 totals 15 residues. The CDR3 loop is CASGPGTELTDTQYF. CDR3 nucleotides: TGTGCTAGTGGCCCCGGGACAGAACTCACAGATACGCAGTATTTT.